This TCR beta chain was recorded in a study of T cells after yellow fever vaccination. In this sample, this clonotype turned up a few times. It was through 5'RACE template switching that TCR cDNA was made, with a universal primer site and UMIs added. MiXCR, applied by TCRdb to the 5' RACE reads, yields one record per CDR3 protein. The sample gives about 210,000 distinct CDR3 sequences, approximately 3% of which show up once; about 3% is in the top ten. Germline loops: CDR1 SGHTA, CDR2 FQGTGA. V was clipped by 2 bases and J by 5 bases; unmatched bases: 4. This CDR3 has 15 residues. The rearrangement uses TRBV7-3 and TRBJ2-5, with 11 bases lining up with TRBD2. The specimen comprised CD4+ T cells sorted from PBMCs, sampled 10 days after the yellow fever booster vaccination. This TCR derives from a man between 18 and 29 years old who received the YFV17D yellow fever vaccine. The CDR3 sequence: CASSLDSGGVETQYF. The DNA for the CDR3 is TGTGCCAGCAGCTTAGATAGCGGGGGGGTTGAGACCCAGTACTTC.